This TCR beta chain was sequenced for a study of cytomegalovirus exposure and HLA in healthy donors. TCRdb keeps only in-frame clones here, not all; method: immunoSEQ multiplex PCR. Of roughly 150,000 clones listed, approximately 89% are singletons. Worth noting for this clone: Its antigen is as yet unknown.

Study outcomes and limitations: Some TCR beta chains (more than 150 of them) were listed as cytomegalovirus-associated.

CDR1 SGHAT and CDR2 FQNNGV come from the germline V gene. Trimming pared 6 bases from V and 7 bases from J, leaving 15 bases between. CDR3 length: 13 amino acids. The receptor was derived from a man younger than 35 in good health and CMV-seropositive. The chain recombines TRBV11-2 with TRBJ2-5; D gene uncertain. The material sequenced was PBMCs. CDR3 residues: CASRRHAMGTQYF. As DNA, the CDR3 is TGTGCCAGCAGGAGACATGCCATGGGGACCCAGTACTTC.